Shown below are 14 T cell receptor beta chains from a single sample sequenced in a study of cytomegalovirus exposure and HLA in healthy donors. Use of 60 Vbeta and 13 Jbeta primers characterized the PCR. Profiled with immunoSEQ multiplex PCR; TCRdb holds only in-frame clones, not every one. The sample has some 120,000 clones, roughly 68% seen once; the top ten hold 5.5% to 7.5%. The source material was PBMCs. The source is a woman in her forties or fifties in good health and CMV-seropositive.

This clone occurred once. The rearrangement links TRBV7-6 to TRBJ2-5; 11 bases align to TRBD2. Per the germline V gene, CDR1 is SGHVS and CDR2 is FNYEAQ. The CDR3 has 16 amino acids. J lost 7 bases, V lost 1 base, and 8 bases had no gene match. The CDR3 bases are TGTGCCAGCAGCTTAGGCACTAGCGGGGGTAGAGGGACCCAGTACTTC. It encodes CASSLGTSGGRGTQYF.

The chain employs TRBV7-2 and TRBJ2-3; TRBD2 aligns across 8 bases. This CDR3 region has 14 residues. CDR1 is SGHTA, CDR2 FQGNSA, per germline. Losses at the gene ends were 7 bases for V and 2 bases for J; bases not matched to a gene: 5. The CDR3 loop is CASNSGGTTDTQYF. The CDR3 bases are TGTGCCAGCAACAGCGGGGGTACCACAGATACGCAGTATTTT.

This chain links TRBV30 with TRBJ1-2; a possible D gene is TRBD1 (5 bases). V lost 7 bases and J lost 6, with 18 bases in between. The CDR3 is 13 residues long. The germline CDR1 and CDR2 sequences are GTSNPN and SVGIG (reference sequence). CDR3 sequence (DNA): TGTGCCTCCCCCCGTCGGGGGGGGAATGGCTACACCTTC. Protein sequence: CASPRRGGNGYTF.

V and J are TRBV7-2 and TRBJ2-7; 10 positions agree with TRBD2. Germline values: CDR1 SGHTA, CDR2 FQGNSA. This CDR3 spans 15 amino acids. The trim removed 4 bases at V and 0 bases at J, leaving 3 bases unmatched. The CDR3 DNA reads TGTGCCAGCAGCTCCAGCGGGGGGGCCTCCTACGAGCAGTACTTC. Protein sequence: CASSSSGGASYEQYF.

The gene calls are TRBV5-1 and TRBJ1-1; possibly TRBD1 for D (6 bases). Germline values: CDR1 SGHRS, CDR2 YFSETQ. The V and J ends lost 3 bases and 2 bases respectively, with 17 bases between them. The CDR3 covers 16 residues. CDR3 bases: TGCGCCAGCAGCTCGGGGCTGGGGGCGCCTAACACTGAAGCTTTCTTT. It encodes CASSSGLGAPNTEAFF.

The rearrangement joins TRBV5-5 to TRBJ2-2, with D possibly TRBD1 on 6 matching bases. The CDR3 loop spans 16 amino acids. Germline V gene sequence: CDR1 SGHKS, CDR2 YYEKEE (reference sequence). The germline V and J ends were trimmed by 2 bases and 4 bases, with 15 bases remaining between them. The CDR3 bases are TGTGCCAGCAGCTTTCGGCAGGGGCAGGGCACCGGGGAGCTGTTTTTT. Translated, it gives CASSFRQGQGTGELFF.

The chain carries TRBV30 and TRBJ1-5; D possibly corresponds to TRBD1 (5 bases). Germline-derived CDR1 and CDR2 are GTSNPN and SVGIG (reference sequence). The CDR3 is 12 amino acids. V gave up 5 bases and J gave up 7 bases, with 12 bases separating them. The CDR3 nucleotides read TGTGCCTGGGGGGGGAAGTGCCAGCCCCAGCATTTT. Residues: CAWGGKCQPQHF.

The chain combines TRBV7-9 with TRBJ2-7; TRBD1 aligns across 11 bases. V lost 1 base and J lost 3; bases outside the gene matches: 5. Germline CDR1 is SEHNR and CDR2 is FQNEAQ (reference sequence). The CDR3 sequence is 16 residues long. For the CDR3, the DNA is TGTGCCAGCAGCTTAGTTGTAGGGACAGGGGGCTACGAGCAGTACTTC. The encoded protein is CASSLVVGTGGYEQYF.

The chain has TRBV12-5 and TRBJ2-2; no reliable D call. The V gene lost 0 bases and the J gene lost 3 bases, with 8 bases spanning the gap. The V gene's germline CDR1 is LGHNT and CDR2 FRNRAP. CDR3 length: 15 amino acids. Written as DNA, the CDR3 is TGTGCTAGTGGTTTGGTGGTTACAGACACCGGGGAGCTGTTTTTT. Residues: CASGLVVTDTGELFF.

The rearrangement links TRBV9 to TRBJ2-2, with 10 bases that match TRBD1. Germline CDR1 and CDR2: SGDLS and YYNGEE. Trimming cost V 0 bases and J 6 bases; bases outside gene matches: 2. CDR3 length equals 15 residues. CDR3 region: CASSVGDRGAGELFF. Here the CDR3 DNA reads TGTGCCAGCAGCGTAGGGGACAGGGGTGCCGGGGAGCTGTTTTTT.

This chain uses TRBV6-1 with TRBJ2-3; D remains unclear. Germline CDR1 and CDR2: MNHNS and SASEGT. The ends were cut back, 7 bases at V and 3 bases at J, with 5 bases in the middle. This CDR3 contains 11 residues. The DNA of the CDR3 is TGTGCCAGCACCTCGACAGATACGCAGTATTTT. Translating gives CASTSTDTQYF.

The V and J genes are TRBV19 and TRBJ1-1; D gene unclear. The germline CDR1 and CDR2 sequences are LNHDA and SQIVND (reference sequence). CDR3 size: 14 residues. V lost 3 bases to trimming and J lost 1 base, with 9 bases between them. CDR3 in amino acids: CASSMRAQNTEAFF. As DNA, the CDR3 is TGTGCCAGTAGTATGAGGGCCCAGAACACTGAAGCTTTCTTT.

This clone was seen a single time. This chain connects TRBV7-2 to TRBJ2-7, with D possibly matching TRBD2 (5 bases). Per the germline V gene, CDR1 is SGHTA and CDR2 is FQGNSA. This CDR3 comprises 13 residues. V lost 2 bases and J 5 bases, leaving 10 bases between the germline ends. CDR3 nucleotides: TGTGCCAGCAGCTTATTGTCGGGAAACGAGCAGTACTTC. It specifies CASSLLSGNEQYF.

This chain connects TRBV10-2 to TRBJ2-7; 7 bases line up with TRBD1. Germline assignment: CDR1 WSHSY and CDR2 SAAADI. The CDR3 runs 14 residues. V lost 4 bases, J lost 5 bases, and 8 bases stayed unmatched. The CDR3 spells CASSAEGALDEQYF. DNA for the CDR3: TGCGCCAGCAGTGCTGAGGGGGCTCTGGACGAGCAGTACTTC.